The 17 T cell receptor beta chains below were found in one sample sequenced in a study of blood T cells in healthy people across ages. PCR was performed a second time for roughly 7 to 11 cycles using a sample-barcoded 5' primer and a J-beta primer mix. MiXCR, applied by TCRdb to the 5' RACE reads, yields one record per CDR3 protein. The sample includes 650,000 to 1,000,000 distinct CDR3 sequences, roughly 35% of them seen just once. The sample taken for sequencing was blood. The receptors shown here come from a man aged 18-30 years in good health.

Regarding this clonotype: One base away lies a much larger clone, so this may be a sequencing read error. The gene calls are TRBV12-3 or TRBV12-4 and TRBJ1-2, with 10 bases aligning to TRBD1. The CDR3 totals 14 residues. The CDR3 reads CACRHRDRGYGYTF. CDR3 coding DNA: TGTGCCTGCAGACACCGGGACAGGGGCTATGGCTACACCTTC.

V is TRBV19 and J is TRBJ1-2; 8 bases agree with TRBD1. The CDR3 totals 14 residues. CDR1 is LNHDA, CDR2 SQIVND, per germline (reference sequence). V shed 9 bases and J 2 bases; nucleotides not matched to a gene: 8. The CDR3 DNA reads TGTGCCAGCCGAACGGGACAGGTGAACTATGGCTACACCTTC. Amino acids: CASRTGQVNYGYTF.

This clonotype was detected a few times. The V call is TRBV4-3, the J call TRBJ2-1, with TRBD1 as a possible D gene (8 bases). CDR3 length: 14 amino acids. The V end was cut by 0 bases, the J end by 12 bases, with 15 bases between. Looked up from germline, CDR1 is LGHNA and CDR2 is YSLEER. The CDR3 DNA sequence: TGCGCCAGCAGCCAAGAGGGGGGGACAGGCCGGCAGTTCTTC. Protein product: CASSQEGGTGRQFF.

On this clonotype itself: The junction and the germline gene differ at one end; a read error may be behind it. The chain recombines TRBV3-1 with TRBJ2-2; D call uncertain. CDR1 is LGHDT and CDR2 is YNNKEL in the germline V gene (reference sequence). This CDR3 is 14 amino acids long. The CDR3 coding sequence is TGTGCCGGCAGCCAAGAAACCTTGGGTCGGGAGCTGTTTTTT. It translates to CAGSQETLGRELFF.

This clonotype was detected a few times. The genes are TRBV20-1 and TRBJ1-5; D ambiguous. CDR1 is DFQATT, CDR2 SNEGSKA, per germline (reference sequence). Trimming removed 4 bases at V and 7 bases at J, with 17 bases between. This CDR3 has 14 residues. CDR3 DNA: TGCAGTGCTAACATGGGTCCAGTTGTACAGCCCCAGCATTTT. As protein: CSANMGPVVQPQHF.

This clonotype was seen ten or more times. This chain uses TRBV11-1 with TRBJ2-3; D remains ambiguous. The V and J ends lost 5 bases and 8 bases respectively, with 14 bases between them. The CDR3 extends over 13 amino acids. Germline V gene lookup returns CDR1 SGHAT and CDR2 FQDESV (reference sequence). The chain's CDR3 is CASSANPQTTQYF. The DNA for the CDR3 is TGTGCCAGCAGCGCAAATCCCCAGACTACGCAGTATTTT.

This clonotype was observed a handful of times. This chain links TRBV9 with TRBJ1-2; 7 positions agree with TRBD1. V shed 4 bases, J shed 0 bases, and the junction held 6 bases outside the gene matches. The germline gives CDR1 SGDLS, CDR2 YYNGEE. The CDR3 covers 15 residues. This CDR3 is CASSPGGTANYGYTF. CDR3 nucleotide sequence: TGTGCCAGCAGCCCAGGGGGAACTGCTAACTATGGCTACACCTTC.

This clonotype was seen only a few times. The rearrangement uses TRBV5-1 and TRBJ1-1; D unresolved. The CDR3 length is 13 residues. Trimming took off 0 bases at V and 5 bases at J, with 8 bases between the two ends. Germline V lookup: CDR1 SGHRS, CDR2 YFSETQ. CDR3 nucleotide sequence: TGCGCCAGCAGCTTGGCCAGTCTTACTGAAGCTTTCTTT. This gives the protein CASSLASLTEAFF.

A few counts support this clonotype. The CDR3 nucleotides are TGTGCCAGCAGCCTAGTGGCAACCCGTAATCAGCCCCAGCATTTT. Its translation: CASSLVATRNQPQHF. The chain has TRBV7-2 and TRBJ1-5; D call uncertain. This CDR3 has 15 amino acids. V was trimmed by 5 bases and J by 4 bases, leaving 15 bases between them. Germline V lookup: CDR1 SGHTA, CDR2 FQGNSA.

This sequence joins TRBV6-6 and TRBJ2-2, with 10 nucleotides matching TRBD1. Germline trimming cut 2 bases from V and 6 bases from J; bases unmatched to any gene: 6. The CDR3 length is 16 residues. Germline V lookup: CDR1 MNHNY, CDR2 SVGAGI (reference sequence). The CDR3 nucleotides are TGTGCCAGCAGTTACGCCCGACAGGGGGCACCCGGGGAGCTGTTTTTT. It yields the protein CASSYARQGAPGELFF.

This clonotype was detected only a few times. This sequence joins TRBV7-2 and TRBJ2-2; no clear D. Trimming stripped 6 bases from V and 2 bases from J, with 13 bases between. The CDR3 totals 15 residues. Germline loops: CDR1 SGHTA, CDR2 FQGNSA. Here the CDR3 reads CASSVSAANTGELFF. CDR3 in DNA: TGTGCCAGCAGTGTGTCGGCAGCAAACACCGGGGAGCTGTTTTTT.

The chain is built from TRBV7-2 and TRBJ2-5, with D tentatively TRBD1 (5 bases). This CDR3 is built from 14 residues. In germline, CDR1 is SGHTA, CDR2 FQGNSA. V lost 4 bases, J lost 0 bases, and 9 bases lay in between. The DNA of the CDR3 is TGTGCCAGCAGCTCAGACAGCAACCAAGAGACCCAGTACTTC. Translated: CASSSDSNQETQYF.

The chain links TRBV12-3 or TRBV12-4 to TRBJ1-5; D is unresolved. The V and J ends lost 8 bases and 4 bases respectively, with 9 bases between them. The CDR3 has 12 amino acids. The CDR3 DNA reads TGTGCCAGCTGCAAGGCGAATCAGCCCCAGCATTTT. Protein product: CASCKANQPQHF.

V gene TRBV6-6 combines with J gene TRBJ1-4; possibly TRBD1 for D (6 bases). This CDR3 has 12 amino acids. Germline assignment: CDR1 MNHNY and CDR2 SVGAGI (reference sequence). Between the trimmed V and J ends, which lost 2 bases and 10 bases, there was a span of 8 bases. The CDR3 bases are TGTGCCAGCAGTTACGAGGACAGAAAACTGTTTTTT. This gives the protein CASSYEDRKLFF.

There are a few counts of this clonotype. The CDR3 loop reads CASSVSGGNIQYF. Here the CDR3 DNA reads TGTGCCAGCTCCGTCTCCGGGGGTAACATTCAGTACTTC. V gene TRBV25-1 combines with J gene TRBJ2-7, with D tentatively TRBD2 (6 bases). Judging by the DNA end, TRBJ2-4 fits better; the J call may be wrong. The germline V gene has CDR1 MGHDK and CDR2 SYGVNS. This CDR3 is 13 amino acids long.

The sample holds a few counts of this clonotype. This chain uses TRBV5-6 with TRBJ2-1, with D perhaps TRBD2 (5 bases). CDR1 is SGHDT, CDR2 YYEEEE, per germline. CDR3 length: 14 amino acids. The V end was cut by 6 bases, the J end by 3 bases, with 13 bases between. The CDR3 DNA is TGTGCCAGCACCCTACGGGGATACTACAATGAGCAGTTCTTC. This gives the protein CASTLRGYYNEQFF.

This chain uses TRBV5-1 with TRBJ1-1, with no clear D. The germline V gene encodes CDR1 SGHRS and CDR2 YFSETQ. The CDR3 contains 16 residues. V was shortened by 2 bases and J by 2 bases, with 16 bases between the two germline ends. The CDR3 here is CASSFSGAFLNTEAFF. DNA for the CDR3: TGCGCCAGCAGCTTCTCTGGAGCCTTTTTAAACACTGAAGCTTTCTTT. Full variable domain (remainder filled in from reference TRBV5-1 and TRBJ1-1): KAGVTQTPRYLIKTRGQQVTLSCSPISGHRSVSWYQQTPGQGLQFLFEYFSETQRNKGNFPGRFSGRQFSNSRSEMNVSTLELGDSALYLCASSFSGAFLNTEAFFGQGTRLTVV.